These 17 T cell receptor beta chains were all obtained from the same sample, sequenced in a study of post-analysis software for immune sequencing data. These TCRs are of unknown antigen specificity. Overall study findings and caveats: Controls had lower frequencies than patients of four or five TRBV segments, which included TRBV5-6, TRBV5-1 and TRBV20-1.

TCR beta libraries were prepared from cDNA with unique molecular identifiers. TCRdb ran MiXCR on the PCR reads and lists one entry per CDR3 protein. The data show about 810,000 distinct CDR3 sequences, roughly 58% seen once. The sequencing sample was made of blood. These TCRs come from a girl under 18 with multiple sclerosis.

This chain joins TRBV29-1 and TRBJ1-1, with D possibly TRBD1 on 5 matching bases. This CDR3 contains 10 residues. CDR1 is SQVTM and CDR2 is ANQGSEA in the germline V gene. Trimming removed 7 bases at V and 6 bases at J, with 9 bases between. The CDR3 sequence is CSAWGSEAFF. CDR3 DNA: TGCAGCGCTTGGGGCTCTGAAGCTTTCTTT.

The rearrangement links TRBV30 to TRBJ2-4; TRBD2 matches 11 bases. The J call is doubtful: the DNA matches TRBJ2-7 better. The CDR3 totals 13 residues. The germline gives CDR1 GTSNPN, CDR2 SVGIG (reference sequence). For the CDR3, the DNA is TGTGCCTGGGGAGGGACTAGCGGATACGAGCAGTACTTC. It codes for CAWGGTSGYEQYF.

The table lists this clonotype with a few counts. J is TRBJ2-7 and V is TRBV7-9; 8 bases agree with TRBD2. This CDR3 region has 15 residues. V lost 5 bases to trimming and J lost 2 bases; unmatched junction nucleotides: 8. The germline CDR1 and CDR2 sequences are SEHNR and FQNEAQ (reference sequence). The CDR3: CASSPETAGAYEQYF. CDR3 sequence (DNA): TGTGCCAGCAGCCCCGAGACAGCGGGAGCCTACGAGCAGTACTTC. Full variable domain (remainder filled in from reference TRBV7-9 and TRBJ2-7): DTGVSQNPRHKITKRGQNVTFRCDPISEHNRLYWYRQTLGQGPEFLTYFQNEAQLEKSRLLSDRFSAERPKGSFSTLEIQRTEQGDSAMYLCASSPETAGAYEQYFGPGTRLTVT.

This chain links TRBV5-1 with TRBJ2-1; TRBD2 matches 8 bases. The V gene end was trimmed by 0 bases and the J gene end by 7 bases; junction bases not matched to a gene: 9. CDR1 and CDR2 (germline): SGHRS, YFSETQ. CDR3 length: 16 residues. The CDR3 sequence is CASSLAGSGGRNEQFF. CDR3 DNA: TGCGCCAGCAGCTTGGCCGGCTCGGGGGGGCGGAATGAGCAGTTCTTC.

The J gene is TRBJ2-1, the V gene TRBV7-3; no clear D gene. Trimming stripped 0 bases from V and 8 bases from J, with 8 bases between. The CDR3 consists of 13 residues. The germline V gene encodes CDR1 SGHTA and CDR2 FQGTGA. CDR3 residues: CASSLTLQDEQFF. The CDR3 DNA sequence: TGTGCCAGCAGCTTAACTTTGCAGGATGAGCAGTTCTTC.

The chain couples TRBV3-1 to TRBJ1-1, with D hard to call. The V end was cut by 3 bases, the J end by 0 bases, with 8 bases between. Germline CDR1 and CDR2: LGHDT and YNNKEL (reference sequence). This CDR3 spans 14 amino acids. As DNA, the CDR3 is TGTGCCAGCAGCCATACCCTCATGAACACTGAAGCTTTCTTT. Protein: CASSHTLMNTEAFF. The variable domain in full, completed from reference TRBV3-1 and TRBJ1-1, reads DTAVSQTPKYLVTQMGNDKSIKCEQNLGHDTMYWYKQDSKKFLKIMFSYNNKELIINETVPNRFSPKSPDKAHLNLHINSLELGDSAVYFCASSHTLMNTEAFFGQGTRLTVV.

This clonotype was observed a handful of times. The rearrangement uses TRBV11-2 and TRBJ2-3, with TRBD2 matching over 10 bases. CDR1 is SGHAT, CDR2 FQNNGV, per germline. V trimming: 2 bases; J trimming: 3 bases; junction bases outside the gene matches: 8. The CDR3 sequence is 17 residues long. The CDR3 sequence: CASSLRASGRRTDTQYF. In DNA, the CDR3 is TGTGCCAGCAGCTTACGGGCTAGCGGGAGACGAACAGATACGCAGTATTTT.

The chain links TRBV5-1 to TRBJ2-3, with D perhaps TRBD1 (5 bases). This CDR3 is 16 amino acids long. The ends were cut back, 4 bases at V and 3 bases at J, with 18 bases in the middle. Germline V gives CDR1 SGHRS, CDR2 YFSETQ. CDR3 in DNA: TGCGCCAGCAGCGCAGGACAAAGGTCGGTGACAGATACGCAGTATTTT. Encoded protein: CASSAGQRSVTDTQYF.

The chain uses TRBV5-1 and TRBJ1-1; 9 bases are a match to TRBD1. There are 13 residues in the CDR3. The junction had 9 bases not matched to a gene; V was cut back by 4 bases and J by 11 bases. Germline CDR1 SGHRS, CDR2 YFSETQ. The CDR3 nucleotides read TGCGCCAGCAGCGGCGGGACAGGGCCTGCGGCTTTCTTT. Amino acid sequence: CASSGGTGPAAFF. The whole variable domain, filled in from reference TRBV5-1 and TRBJ1-1, reads KAGVTQTPRYLIKTRGQQVTLSCSPISGHRSVSWYQQTPGQGLQFLFEYFSETQRNKGNFPGRFSGRQFSNSRSEMNVSTLELGDSALYLCASSGGTGPAAFFGQGTRLTVV.

This clonotype was picked up one time. A read error may account for a junction end that differs from germline. This sequence joins TRBV6-5 and TRBJ1-2, with 7 bases that match TRBD1. The CDR3 length is 15 residues. Germline CDR1 MNHEY, CDR2 SVGAGI. This CDR3 reads CASSDSGTVPYGYTF. DNA of the CDR3: TGTGCCAGCAGTGACTCCGGGACAGTCCCCTATGGCTACACCTTC.

This clonotype appeared once. The chain has TRBV7-9 and TRBJ1-6; D remains unclear. Deletions cut 4 bases from V and 13 bases from J, with 11 bases between. The CDR3 totals 12 residues. Germline lookup yields CDR1 SEHNR and CDR2 FQNEAQ (reference sequence). The CDR3 nucleotides are TGTGCCAGCAGCTCGAAACCCGGGCCCCTCCACTTT. This encodes CASSSKPGPLHF.

A few counts support this clonotype. The chain uses TRBV20-1 and TRBJ1-2; 7 positions agree with TRBD1. J lost 8 bases, V lost 5 bases, and 11 bases had no gene match. The CDR3 totals 13 residues. Germline V gene lookup returns CDR1 DFQATT and CDR2 SNEGSKA (reference sequence). CDR3 region: CSALGGNTGGYTF. In nucleotides, the CDR3 is TGCAGTGCTCTAGGGGGCAACACGGGAGGCTACACCTTC.

The chain couples TRBV20-1 to TRBJ1-1; D may be TRBD1 (5 bases). The CDR3 totals 13 residues. CDR1 DFQATT and CDR2 SNEGSKA come from the germline V gene (reference sequence). This CDR3 reads CSPHGGVNTEAFF. CDR3 DNA: TGCAGCCCCCACGGAGGGGTGAACACTGAAGCTTTCTTT.

For this clonotype: A junction end diverges from the germline sequence, so it may reflect a read error. V and J are TRBV12-3 or TRBV12-4 and TRBJ1-2; no definite D call. This CDR3 is 16 amino acids long. CDR3 sequence (DNA): TGTGCCAACAGTCCACGTGGGAGGGCTGACGAATATGGCTACACCTTC. This translates into CANSPRGRADEYGYTF.

This clonotype was detected only a few times. The chain links TRBV27 to TRBJ1-2; D remains ambiguous. Trimming removed 4 bases at V and 7 bases at J, with 10 bases between. This CDR3 has 12 amino acids. CDR1 is MNHEY and CDR2 is SMNVEV in the germline V gene (reference sequence). This chain's CDR3 is CASSSQAGGYTF. The CDR3 nucleotides read TGTGCCAGCAGTTCTCAGGCGGGTGGCTACACCTTC.

The CDR3 region is CASRDGPDNYGYTF. The CDR3 region has the DNA TGTGCCAGCAGGGACGGTCCGGATAACTATGGCTACACCTTC. The chain is built from TRBV12-3 or TRBV12-4 and TRBJ1-2; no definite D call. V lost 6 bases and J 1 base, leaving 12 bases between the germline ends. The CDR3 covers 14 residues.

The CDR3 DNA is TGTGCCAGCAGTCGACTAGCGGGGGGAGACACTAGCACAGATACGCAGTATTTT. Translation gives CASSRLAGGDTSTDTQYF. The V call is TRBV27, the J call TRBJ2-3; 13 nucleotides agree with TRBD2. This CDR3 spans 18 amino acids. J lost 0 bases, V lost 5 bases, and 8 bases had no gene match. Germline lookup yields CDR1 MNHEY and CDR2 SMNVEV (reference sequence).